Here is one TCR beta chain with its context. Source study methods: Estimates of nucleated cell counts were drawn from the amplification of reference gene primers. The data were produced by immunoSEQ multiplex PCR, yet TCRdb's version contains in-frame clones alone and is incomplete. V, J and clone size reflect that table, while D and trimming were determined from the DNA. The sample lists roughly 230,000 clones; around 83% were seen once. This entry is derived from a study of blood T cell repertoires in COVID-19. The V gene's germline CDR1 is LNHDA and CDR2 SQIVND (reference sequence). Trimming at V came to 4 bases and at J to 5 bases, leaving 3 bases not matched to a gene. This CDR3 has 13 amino acids.

V is TRBV19 and J is TRBJ2-7; 9 bases are shared with TRBD1. This clonotype was obtained from a woman in her fifties or sixties with acute or convalescent COVID-19. Sequenced input: peripheral blood. CDR3 coding DNA: TGTGCCAGTAGTAAGGACAGGGGTCACGAGCAGTACTTC. This codes for CASSKDRGHEQYF.